Here is one T cell receptor beta chain with its context. The sample belongs to a study of T cell changes during pregnancy in multiple sclerosis. V shed 4 bases and J 7 bases; nucleotides not matched to a gene: 7. This CDR3 region has 13 residues. CDR1 and CDR2 from the germline V gene are SGHNT and YYREEE (reference sequence). Repertoires were generated with immunoSEQ multiplex PCR, while TCRdb's copy carries only in-frame clones and drops some. The data contain about 48,000 clones, nearly 95% of them seen just once; the ten biggest clones take up around 0.48%. This clonotype was sampled from a female donor with multiple sclerosis, enrolled in a pregnancy study. The sample was CD4+ T cells from peripheral blood mononuclear cells, taken in the third trimester of pregnancy. The chain uses TRBV5-4 and TRBJ2-5; 7 nucleotides match TRBD1. CDR3 sequence reads: CASSRGDSGTQYF. The CDR3 DNA reads as TGTGCCAGCAGCCGAGGGGACAGTGGGACCCAGTACTTC. Using reference TRBV5-4 and TRBJ2-5 for the parts outside the CDR3, the full variable domain is ETGVTQSPTHLIKTRGQQVTLRCSSQSGHNTVSWYQQALGQGPQFIFQYYREEENGRGNFPPRFSGLQFPNYSSELNVNALELDDSALYLCASSRGDSGTQYFGPGTRLLVL.